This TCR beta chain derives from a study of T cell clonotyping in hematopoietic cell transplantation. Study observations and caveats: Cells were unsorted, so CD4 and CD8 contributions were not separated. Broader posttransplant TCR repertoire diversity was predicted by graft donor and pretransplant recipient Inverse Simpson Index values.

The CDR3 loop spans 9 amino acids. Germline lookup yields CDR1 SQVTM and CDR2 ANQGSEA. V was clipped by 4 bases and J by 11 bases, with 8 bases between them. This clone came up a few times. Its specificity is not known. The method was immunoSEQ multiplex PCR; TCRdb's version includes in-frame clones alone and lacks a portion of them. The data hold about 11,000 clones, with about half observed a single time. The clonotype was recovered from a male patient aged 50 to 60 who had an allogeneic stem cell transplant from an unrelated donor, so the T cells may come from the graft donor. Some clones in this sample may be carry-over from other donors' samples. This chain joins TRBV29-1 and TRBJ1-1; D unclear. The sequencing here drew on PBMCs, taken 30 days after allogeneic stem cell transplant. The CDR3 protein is CSVGKEAFF. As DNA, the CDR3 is TGCAGCGTTGGGAAAGAGGCTTTCTTT.